This T cell receptor (beta chain) was found in a study of shared clonotypes between healthy human individuals. Naive CD8 cells were CD45RO-negative, positively selected for CCR7, excluding terminally differentiated effector memory CD45RA+ cells. The deep-level immunoSEQ assay was used. Replicate PCRs run on sorted subsets employed approximately 0.2 ug DNA, 25,000 to 35,000 T cell genomes. Profiling relied on immunoSEQ multiplex PCR, and the TCRdb table lists in-frame clones only, not all of them. The table records about 2 million clones, less than 95% of them present only once. Germline-derived CDR1 and CDR2 are PRHDT and FYEKMQ (reference sequence). The CDR3 has 16 residues. Trimming took 5 bases from V and 5 from J; bases not matched to a gene: 13.

The chain joins TRBV13 to TRBJ2-7; 9 bases are a match to TRBD2. The TCR comes from a man between 18 and 29 years old in good health. What was sequenced was naive CD8+ T cells sorted from blood. Here the CDR3 reads CASSPRGGRGVNEQYF. The CDR3 nucleotides read TGTGCCAGCAGCCCACGCGGCGGGAGGGGGGTTAACGAGCAGTACTTC.